This T cell receptor (beta chain) was documented in a study of blood T cell repertoires in COVID-19. Study overall: Nucleic acid was either cDNA or gDNA, and it came from T cells, B-cell-depleted T cells, or PBMCs.

Per the original methods: Amplifying reference gene primers gave estimates of nucleated cell counts. Libraries were prepared by immunoSEQ multiplex PCR; TCRdb keeps only in-frame clonotypes and omits some of them. V and J calls plus clone size are reproduced from that table; the DNA served to infer D and trimming. This sample carries about 300,000 clones, around 84% of them seen once, and the ten largest clones take over 3.5%. Per germline, CDR1 SGHNT and CDR2 YENEEA. This CDR3 has 13 residues. V lost 4 bases and J lost 8, with 15 bases in between. The cohort comprised adults aged 18 to 89 years residing in 20 to 30 US areas.

The chain uses TRBV11-3 and TRBJ2-7; tentatively, D is TRBD1 (5 bases). The specimen was PBMCs or T cells enriched from blood (not recorded which). This TCR was sampled from a man aged 25 to 40 who had recovered from COVID-19. The CDR3 loop reads CASSSLPRGKQYF. The DNA of the CDR3 is TGTGCCAGCAGCTCCCTCCCTAGGGGCAAGCAGTACTTC.